The sequence of this T cell receptor (beta chain) was determined in a study of persistence of HIV-infected CD4 T cells. Study information: A median of about eight years of suppressive ART preceded sampling.

Overlapping HIV-1 Gag 15-mer peptides at approximately 0.96 ug per peptide per mL were used. Responding CD4+ T cells were sorted by upregulation of both CD40 ligand and CD69. Before stimulation, PBMCs underwent CD8+ T cell depletion. The immunoSEQ assay was version 4, run in survey mode. Only in-frame clones appear in the TCRdb table, and some are missing; sequencing was by immunoSEQ multiplex PCR. Of about 9,200 clones listed, approximately 82% are singletons. As concerns this clone: Its antigen is unidentified.

This receptor was taken from an adult woman with HIV who was CMV-seropositive. The sequences come from CD4+ T cells sorted from PBMCs after approximately 20-hour stimulation, collected from a patient who received antiretroviral therapy.

The CDR3, as DNA: TGTGCCAGCAGTTTTCCGACCGGGGCGAACTATGGCTACACCTTC. Protein sequence: CASSFPTGANYGYTF. The chain joins TRBV28 to TRBJ1-2; the D gene is possibly TRBD1 (5 bases). Trimming removed 3 bases from V and 2 bases from J, with 13 bases in between. The CDR3 sequence is 15 residues long. CDR1 is MDHEN and CDR2 is SYDVKM in the germline V gene.